Listed below are T cell receptor beta chains from one sample, sequenced in a study of T-cell memory formation after mild COVID-19. Each CDR3 protein is one row after TCRdb ran MiXCR on the 5' RACE reads. The sample contains approximately 260,000 distinct CDR3 sequences, about a sixth of which appear only once. Material: PBMCs or a T cell subset sorted from them (not recorded which). The receptors shown here come from a man between 18 and 29 years old who had mild COVID-19 (a few samples of this study predate the infection). Cell type and time point are not known. Each CDR3 is given with its conserved first and last residue. D genes are given only for firm matches. Only part of the rows carry a size: once, few, many, or a class if the clone is expanded.

j_call: TRBJ2-2; v_call: TRBV11-2; clone_size: -; d_call: TRBD2; cdr3_aa: CASSKGLAGENTGELFF; cdr3_nt: TGTGCCAGCAGCAAGGGACTAGCGGGGGAGAACACCGGGGAGCTGTTTTTT
j_call: TRBJ1-1; v_call: TRBV5-1; clone_size: -; d_call: -; cdr3_aa: CASSLLRGRRTEAFF; cdr3_nt: TGCGCCAGCAGCTTGTTACGGGGGCGCCGCACTGAAGCTTTCTTT
j_call: TRBJ2-4; v_call: TRBV7-8; clone_size: -; d_call: TRBD1; cdr3_aa: CASSLRDRGMLAKNIQYF; cdr3_nt: TGTGCCAGCAGCTTGCGGGACAGGGGGATGTTAGCCAAAAACATTCAGTACTTC
j_call: TRBJ2-3; v_call: TRBV27; clone_size: -; d_call: -; cdr3_aa: CASRLGMDTQYF; cdr3_nt: TGTGCCAGCAGATTGGGGATGGATACGCAGTATTTT
j_call: TRBJ2-7; v_call: TRBV12-3/TRBV12-4; clone_size: few; d_call: -; cdr3_aa: CASSPSTDEQYF; cdr3_nt: TGTGCCAGCAGTCCCTCCACGGACGAGCAGTACTTC
j_call: TRBJ1-1; v_call: TRBV4-1; clone_size: few; d_call: -; cdr3_aa: CASSPPRASSEAFF; cdr3_nt: TGCGCCAGCAGCCCGCCCAGGGCGAGCTCTGAAGCTTTCTTT
j_call: TRBJ2-5; v_call: TRBV5-1; clone_size: medium-sized; d_call: -; cdr3_aa: CASSSVVGGQETQYF; cdr3_nt: TGCGCCAGCAGCTCGGTGGTTGGGGGCCAAGAGACCCAGTACTTC
j_call: TRBJ2-7; v_call: TRBV6-5; clone_size: few; d_call: TRBD1; cdr3_aa: CASSNRDRGKYEQYF; cdr3_nt: TGTGCCAGCAGTAATCGGGACAGGGGGAAGTACGAGCAGTACTTC
j_call: TRBJ2-2; v_call: TRBV7-2; clone_size: -; d_call: -; cdr3_aa: CASSRDPTNTGELFF; cdr3_nt: TGTGCCAGCAGCAGGGACCCCACGAACACCGGGGAGCTGTTTTTT
j_call: TRBJ1-4; v_call: TRBV4-1; clone_size: few; d_call: TRBD1; cdr3_aa: CASSQGDRGNEKLFF; cdr3_nt: TGCGCCAGCAGCCAAGGGGACAGGGGGAATGAAAAACTGTTTTTT
j_call: TRBJ2-1; v_call: TRBV5-1; clone_size: many; d_call: TRBD2; cdr3_aa: CASSPGLAGGANEQFF; cdr3_nt: TGCGCCAGCAGCCCAGGACTAGCGGGAGGGGCGAATGAGCAGTTCTTC
j_call: TRBJ2-7; v_call: TRBV2; clone_size: -; d_call: -; cdr3_aa: CASRLELTSYEQYF; cdr3_nt: TGTGCCAGCCGTTTGGAGCTAACCTCCTACGAGCAGTACTTC
j_call: TRBJ2-5; v_call: TRBV9; clone_size: few; d_call: -; cdr3_aa: CASSVGAGETQYF; cdr3_nt: TGTGCCAGCAGCGTCGGTGCCGGAGAGACCCAGTACTTC
j_call: TRBJ1-2; v_call: TRBV6-5; clone_size: -; d_call: -; cdr3_aa: CASSYSEGYGYTF; cdr3_nt: TGTGCCAGCAGTTACTCGGAAGGGTATGGCTACACCTTC
j_call: TRBJ1-5; v_call: TRBV27; clone_size: few; d_call: -; cdr3_aa: CASSLGRPNQPQHF; cdr3_nt: TGTGCCAGCAGTCTCGGACGGCCCAATCAGCCCCAGCATTTT
j_call: TRBJ1-5; v_call: TRBV5-6; clone_size: many; d_call: -; cdr3_aa: CASSLGAQPQHF; cdr3_nt: TGTGCCAGCAGCTTGGGGGCTCAGCCCCAGCATTTT
j_call: TRBJ2-3; v_call: TRBV11-2; clone_size: many; d_call: TRBD2; cdr3_aa: CASSAGTSGGDTQYF; cdr3_nt: TGTGCCAGCAGCGCCGGGACTAGCGGGGGAGATACGCAGTATTTT
j_call: TRBJ2-2; v_call: TRBV7-9; clone_size: few; d_call: -; cdr3_aa: CARTGGWPGELFF; cdr3_nt: TGTGCCAGAACCGGGGGTTGGCCCGGGGAGCTGTTTTTT
j_call: TRBJ1-1; v_call: TRBV20-1; clone_size: once; d_call: -; cdr3_aa: CSARSPMGGTEAFF; cdr3_nt: TGCAGTGCTAGATCCCCCATGGGAGGGACTGAAGCTTTCTTT
j_call: TRBJ2-2; v_call: TRBV10-1; clone_size: -; d_call: -; cdr3_aa: CASSESYGTGELFF; cdr3_nt: TGCGCCAGCAGTGAGTCGTATGGAACCGGGGAGCTGTTTTTT
j_call: TRBJ2-7; v_call: TRBV27; clone_size: -; d_call: -; cdr3_aa: CASSWAGPTYEQYF; cdr3_nt: TGTGCCAGCAGTTGGGCAGGGCCCACCTACGAGCAGTACTTC
j_call: TRBJ1-4; v_call: TRBV20-1; clone_size: -; d_call: -; cdr3_aa: CSATTGTNEKLFF; cdr3_nt: TGCAGTGCCACGACCGGAACTAATGAAAAACTGTTTTTT
j_call: TRBJ2-3; v_call: TRBV10-3; clone_size: -; d_call: -; cdr3_aa: CAIKTGKGADTQYF; cdr3_nt: TGTGCCATCAAGACCGGGAAAGGGGCAGATACGCAGTATTTT
j_call: TRBJ2-1; v_call: TRBV12-3/TRBV12-4; clone_size: few; d_call: -; cdr3_aa: CASSSQSFLGVDNEQFF; cdr3_nt: TGTGCCAGCAGTTCCCAGTCTTTTTTGGGGGTTGACAATGAGCAGTTCTTC
j_call: TRBJ2-1; v_call: TRBV7-2; clone_size: -; d_call: TRBD2; cdr3_aa: CASSLWTRYEQFF; cdr3_nt: TGTGCCAGCAGCTTATGGACTAGGTATGAGCAGTTCTTC
j_call: TRBJ2-7; v_call: TRBV18; clone_size: -; d_call: TRBD1; cdr3_aa: CASSPQGAYEQYF; cdr3_nt: TGTGCCAGCTCACCCCAGGGGGCTTACGAGCAGTACTTC
j_call: TRBJ2-7; v_call: TRBV20-1; clone_size: -; d_call: TRBD1; cdr3_aa: CSAGDRGRSYEQYF; cdr3_nt: TGCAGTGCGGGGGACAGGGGGCGTTCCTACGAGCAGTACTTC
j_call: TRBJ2-3; v_call: TRBV9; clone_size: few; d_call: TRBD2; cdr3_aa: CASSVGRGGSDTQYF; cdr3_nt: TGTGCCAGCAGCGTAGGACGGGGGGGCTCGGATACGCAGTATTTT
j_call: TRBJ2-5; v_call: TRBV18; clone_size: -; d_call: -; cdr3_aa: CASSPPRGGQETQYF; cdr3_nt: TGTGCCAGCTCCCCCCCGAGGGGGGGCCAAGAGACCCAGTACTTC
j_call: TRBJ2-5; v_call: TRBV2; clone_size: -; d_call: -; cdr3_aa: CASRGGRDQETQYF; cdr3_nt: TGTGCCAGCAGGGGGGGCAGGGACCAAGAGACCCAGTACTTC
j_call: TRBJ2-6; v_call: TRBV6-5; clone_size: -; d_call: -; cdr3_aa: CASSSIRMGTGPGANVLTF; cdr3_nt: TGTGCCAGCAGCTCCATCCGCATGGGTACAGGGCCTGGGGCCAACGTCCTGACTTTC
j_call: TRBJ1-2; v_call: TRBV7-2; clone_size: -; d_call: -; cdr3_aa: CASSSPRVYGYTF; cdr3_nt: TGTGCCAGCAGCTCCCCCCGGGTCTATGGCTACACCTTC
j_call: TRBJ2-1; v_call: TRBV2; clone_size: -; d_call: TRBD2; cdr3_aa: CASSLAGGPDEQLF; cdr3_nt: TGTGCCAGCAGCCTAGCGGGGGGGCCCGATGAGCAGCTCTTC
j_call: TRBJ2-3; v_call: TRBV9; clone_size: few; d_call: -; cdr3_aa: CASSLRDRGFSTDTQYF; cdr3_nt: TGTGCCAGCAGCCTCCGGGACCGAGGGTTTAGCACAGATACGCAGTATTTT
j_call: TRBJ2-7; v_call: TRBV30; clone_size: once; d_call: TRBD1; cdr3_aa: CAWSGESGTGATYEQYF; cdr3_nt: TGTGCCTGGAGTGGGGAATCCGGGACAGGGGCCACCTACGAGCAGTACTTC
j_call: TRBJ2-3; v_call: TRBV7-9; clone_size: -; d_call: -; cdr3_aa: CASSPTLGGPEF; cdr3_nt: TGTGCCAGCAGCCCCACGCTGGGGGGCCCTGAGTTT
j_call: TRBJ2-2; v_call: TRBV7-6; clone_size: -; d_call: TRBD1; cdr3_aa: CASSSGQGLFTGELFF; cdr3_nt: TGTGCCAGCAGTTCCGGACAGGGCCTATTCACCGGGGAGCTGTTTTTT
j_call: TRBJ2-2; v_call: TRBV5-4; clone_size: -; d_call: TRBD2; cdr3_aa: CASSSETSGFTGELFF; cdr3_nt: TGTGCCAGCAGCTCGGAAACTAGCGGGTTCACCGGGGAGCTGTTTTTT
j_call: TRBJ2-2; v_call: TRBV10-3; clone_size: few; d_call: TRBD1; cdr3_aa: CAISAGGPGELFF; cdr3_nt: TGTGCCATCAGCGCAGGGGGCCCCGGGGAGCTGTTTTTT
j_call: TRBJ2-7; v_call: TRBV5-1; clone_size: many; d_call: -; cdr3_aa: CASSLGRGVNEQYF; cdr3_nt: TGCGCCAGCAGCTTGGGTAGGGGCGTGAACGAGCAGTACTTC
j_call: TRBJ2-1; v_call: TRBV13; clone_size: -; d_call: TRBD1; cdr3_aa: CASSTGTGISYNEQFF; cdr3_nt: TGTGCCAGCAGCACTGGGACAGGGATATCCTACAATGAGCAGTTCTTC
j_call: TRBJ1-5; v_call: TRBV12-3/TRBV12-4; clone_size: -; d_call: -; cdr3_aa: CASSLFEGPQPQHF; cdr3_nt: TGTGCCAGCAGTTTATTCGAGGGGCCTCAGCCCCAGCATTTT
j_call: TRBJ1-2; v_call: TRBV4-2; clone_size: few; d_call: -; cdr3_aa: CASSQDPRYGVGYTF; cdr3_nt: TGTGCCAGCAGCCAAGATCCCAGGTACGGGGTCGGCTACACCTTC
j_call: TRBJ2-7; v_call: TRBV2; clone_size: few; d_call: -; cdr3_aa: CASSEEPDIIAPYEQYF; cdr3_nt: TGTGCCAGCAGTGAAGAGCCGGATATTATCGCCCCCTACGAGCAGTACTTC
j_call: TRBJ2-1; v_call: TRBV7-9; clone_size: -; d_call: -; cdr3_aa: CASSPNTVQLQFF; cdr3_nt: TGTGCCAGCAGCCCAAACACCGTCCAGCTGCAGTTCTTC
j_call: TRBJ2-5; v_call: TRBV7-9; clone_size: few; d_call: -; cdr3_aa: CASNWAAQETQYF; cdr3_nt: TGTGCCAGCAATTGGGCGGCTCAAGAGACCCAGTACTTC
j_call: TRBJ2-1; v_call: TRBV20-1; clone_size: few; d_call: -; cdr3_aa: CSAREGPGYIHDEQFF; cdr3_nt: TGCAGTGCTAGAGAAGGTCCCGGGTACATTCACGATGAGCAGTTCTTC
j_call: TRBJ2-5; v_call: TRBV24-1; clone_size: few; d_call: -; cdr3_aa: CATSDGPRETQYF; cdr3_nt: TGTGCCACCAGTGATGGACCACGAGAGACCCAGTACTTC
j_call: TRBJ2-1; v_call: TRBV30; clone_size: few; d_call: -; cdr3_aa: CAWSIPGPYNEQLF; cdr3_nt: TGTGCCTGGAGTATTCCCGGCCCCTACAATGAGCAGCTCTTC
j_call: TRBJ1-2; v_call: TRBV4-3; clone_size: -; d_call: -; cdr3_aa: CASSSGVFRGGYTF; cdr3_nt: TGCGCCAGCAGTTCCGGGGTTTTTAGGGGGGGCTACACCTTC